The 12 T cell receptor beta chains listed next were all sequenced from one sample in a study of blood T cell repertoires in COVID-19. The repertoire was sequenced with immunoSEQ multiplex PCR; TCRdb's copy has only in-frame clones and lacks some. The sample consists of 490,000 or so clones, around 85% of them appearing once. Input material: PBMCs or T cells enriched from blood (not recorded which). These receptors were taken from a woman aged 55-69 years who had recovered from COVID-19.

This clone has a single count. J is TRBJ2-3 and V is TRBV5-1; TRBD2 aligns across 10 bases. Germline V gene lookup returns CDR1 SGHRS and CDR2 YFSETQ. This CDR3 has 15 amino acids. Unmatched junction bases numbered 7, after V lost 5 bases and J lost 4 bases. The DNA for the CDR3 is TGCGCCAGCAGGTTGAGCGGGGGGGCCGCAGATACGCAGTATTTT. The encoded protein is CASRLSGGAADTQYF.

The chain joins TRBV10-2 to TRBJ1-2; 10 nucleotides match TRBD1. CDR3 length: 17 residues. V shed 3 bases, J shed 2 bases, and the junction held 9 bases outside the gene matches. Germline V lookup: CDR1 WSHSY, CDR2 SAAADI. The CDR3 DNA reads TGCGCCAGCAGTGACCCGGCAGGGGACAGGGGCAACTATGGCTACACCTTC. Translated, it gives CASSDPAGDRGNYGYTF.

This rearrangement joins TRBV11-2 to TRBJ1-3; 7 bases are shared with TRBD1. Germline CDR1 reads SGHAT; CDR2 reads FQNNGV. V gave up 0 bases and J gave up 2 bases; unmatched junction bases: 1. This CDR3 has 15 amino acids. CDR3 residues: CASSLERGPGNTIYF. The CDR3 DNA sequence: TGTGCCAGCAGCTTAGAGAGGGGGCCTGGAAACACCATATATTTT.

This chain joins TRBV27 and TRBJ1-6, with 8 bases that match TRBD1. The length of the CDR3 is 14 residues. V lost 3 bases, J lost 10 bases, and 5 bases stayed unmatched. Germline V lookup: CDR1 MNHEY, CDR2 SMNVEV (reference sequence). CDR3 sequence reads: CASSLARGRSPLHF. Here the CDR3 DNA reads TGTGCCAGCAGTTTGGCCAGGGGGCGATCACCCCTCCACTTT.

The chain combines TRBV7-9 with TRBJ1-2; D call uncertain. From germline, CDR1 is SEHNR and CDR2 FQNEAQ (reference sequence). The CDR3 is 15 amino acids. V was clipped by 5 bases and J by 0 bases, with 13 bases between them. For the CDR3, the DNA is TGTGCCAGCAGCATTAGTGGCGGTTCTAACTATGGCTACACCTTC. Residues: CASSISGGSNYGYTF.

This chain joins TRBV30 and TRBJ1-6, with D possibly matching TRBD1 (6 bases). Germline CDR1 reads GTSNPN; CDR2 reads SVGIG (reference sequence). With 5 bases removed from V and 5 bases from J, the gap between germline ends came to 10 bases. The CDR3 loop spans 13 amino acids. In nucleotides, the CDR3 is TGTGCCTGGGACAGGTTTCATAATTCACCCCTCCACTTT. It codes for CAWDRFHNSPLHF.

The chain combines TRBV6-5 with TRBJ2-1; 9 bases are a match to TRBD1. Germline CDR1 and CDR2: MNHEY and SVGAGI. Trimming removed 4 bases from V and 7 bases from J; junction bases left unmatched: 8. CDR3 length: 15 amino acids. This CDR3 is CASSSTGGRRNEQFF. CDR3 nucleotide sequence: TGTGCCAGCAGTTCAACAGGGGGCAGGAGGAATGAGCAGTTCTTC.

This clone was picked up a small number of times. The chain has TRBV10-3 and TRBJ1-3; D uncertain. Deletions cut 0 bases from V and 1 base from J, with 13 bases between. Looked up from germline, CDR1 is ENHRY and CDR2 is SYGVKD. The CDR3 is 17 residues long. DNA of the CDR3: TGTGCCATCAGTGAGTCGAGAGCAGCCAGGTCTGGAAACACCATATATTTT. Residues: CAISESRAARSGNTIYF.

V and J are TRBV2 and TRBJ2-2; 9 bases fit TRBD1. The V segment lost 9 bases and the J segment 7 bases; nucleotides outside the gene matches: 9. The CDR3 spans 14 residues. Germline CDR1 and CDR2: SNHLY and FYNNEI. CDR3 region: CASSTGGWDGELFF. Written as DNA, the CDR3 is TGTGCCAGTTCTACAGGGGGCTGGGACGGGGAGCTGTTTTTT.

The chain couples TRBV11-2 to TRBJ2-3; possible D gene TRBD2, 6 bases. In germline, CDR1 is SGHAT, CDR2 FQNNGV. The V and J ends lost 4 bases and 0 bases respectively, with 14 bases between them. The CDR3 has 16 amino acids. As DNA, the CDR3 is TGTGCCAGCAGCTACGACGGACTACTTAGCACAGATACGCAGTATTTT. Protein product: CASSYDGLLSTDTQYF.

This rearrangement joins TRBV3-1 (or the pseudogene TRBV3-2) to TRBJ1-1; D uncertain. CDR3 length: 14 amino acids. Germline CDR1 reads LGHDT; CDR2 reads YNNKEL (reference sequence). V gave up 1 base and J gave up 5 bases, with 11 bases separating them. Here the CDR3 reads CASSQGTRGTEAFF. CDR3 nucleotides: TGTGCCAGCAGCCAAGGGACGCGGGGAACTGAAGCTTTCTTT.

The chain uses TRBV2 and TRBJ1-3; D possibly corresponds to TRBD1 (5 bases). This CDR3 has 14 residues. Germline CDR1 and CDR2: SNHLY and FYNNEI. The V end was cut by 6 bases, the J end by 0 bases, with 9 bases between. The CDR3 loop reads CASSEQASGNTIYF. The CDR3 nucleotides are TGTGCCAGCAGCGAACAGGCCTCTGGAAACACCATATATTTT.